The 13 T cell receptor beta chains in this list originate from one sample, sequenced in a study of blood T cell repertoires in COVID-19. TCRdb's table, derived via immunoSEQ multiplex PCR, lists solely in-frame clones and lacks some. The repertoire holds roughly 220,000 clones, with around 89% as singletons. Sequencing was carried out using PBMCs or T cells enriched from blood (not recorded which). The receptors come from a man younger than 45 who had been exposed to COVID-19.

This clone was picked up one time. The chain couples TRBV5-1 to TRBJ2-3; TRBD1 aligns across 9 bases. V dropped 3 bases and J dropped 6; count of bases not matched to a gene: 8. The CDR3 extends over 15 amino acids. Germline loops: CDR1 SGHRS, CDR2 YFSETQ. The CDR3 coding sequence is TGCGCCAGCAGCTCCCAGGGACAGGGAACGGATACGCAGTATTTT. Translation gives CASSSQGQGTDTQYF.

The J gene is TRBJ2-3, the V gene TRBV7-6, with D possibly being TRBD2 (7 bases). CDR3 length: 17 amino acids. V was shortened by 1 base and J by 5 bases, with 19 bases between the two germline ends. Germline V CDR1 and CDR2: SGHVS, FNYEAQ. CDR3 sequence reads: CASSLVGGGRGLDTQYF. In DNA, the CDR3 is TGTGCCAGCAGCTTAGTAGGGGGGGGCCGTGGTTTAGATACGCAGTATTTT.

The V and J genes are TRBV28 and TRBJ1-4; TRBD1 aligns across 7 bases. Unmatched junction bases numbered 2, after V lost 1 base and J lost 6 bases. The germline V gene has CDR1 MDHEN and CDR2 SYDVKM. This CDR3 is built from 14 residues. The CDR3 coding sequence is TGTGCCAGCAGTTTATATACAGGGGATGAAAAACTGTTTTTT. This codes for CASSLYTGDEKLFF. Supplemented by reference TRBV28 and TRBJ1-4, the full variable domain reads DVKVTQSSRYLVKRTGEKVFLECVQDMDHENMFWYRQDPGLGLRLIYFSYDVKMKEKGDIPEGYSVSREKKERFSLILESASTNQTSMYLCASSLYTGDEKLFFGSGTQLSVL.

This rearrangement joins TRBV7-9 to TRBJ1-1, with no clear D. Germline V gene sequence: CDR1 SEHNR, CDR2 FQNEAQ (reference sequence). The CDR3 sequence is 14 residues long. The germline V and J ends were trimmed by 5 bases and 3 bases, with 13 bases remaining between them. The CDR3 loop is CASSPPLIDTEAFF. In DNA, the CDR3 is TGTGCCAGCAGCCCCCCTTTAATAGACACTGAAGCTTTCTTT.

The sample holds one count of this clone. The CDR3 reads CASSLNRVQNTEAFF. The CDR3 DNA reads as TGCGCCAGCAGCTTGAACAGAGTCCAGAACACTGAAGCTTTCTTT. The chain recombines TRBV5-1 with TRBJ1-1; the D is unclear. Trimming pared 1 base from V and 1 base from J, leaving 11 bases between. This CDR3 has 15 residues. Germline values: CDR1 SGHRS, CDR2 YFSETQ.

Here the CDR3 reads CAISEGKYGLNTEAFF. As DNA, the CDR3 is TGTGCCATCAGTGAGGGTAAATACGGTTTGAACACTGAAGCTTTCTTT. This chain links TRBV10-3 with TRBJ1-1; D not resolved. V lost 2 bases and J 0 bases, leaving 13 bases between the germline ends. The germline V gene encodes CDR1 ENHRY and CDR2 SYGVKD. The CDR3 spans 16 residues.

This chain connects TRBV5-1 to TRBJ2-2; 10 positions agree with TRBD2. The V gene end was trimmed by 0 bases and the J gene end by 4 bases; junction bases not matched to a gene: 6. The CDR3 is made up of 17 amino acids. The germline V gene encodes CDR1 SGHRS and CDR2 YFSETQ. CDR3 region: CASSLGAGGRVTGELFF. CDR3 sequence (DNA): TGCGCCAGCAGCTTGGGAGCGGGGGGGCGAGTCACCGGGGAGCTGTTTTTT.

The chain employs TRBV7-2 and TRBJ1-4; TRBD1 agrees at 7 bases. The J segment lost 2 bases and the V segment lost 4 bases, leaving 7 bases of the junction unmatched. The CDR3 is 16 amino acids. The germline V gene has CDR1 SGHTA and CDR2 FQGNSA. CDR3 sequence: CASSSTPTGTNEKLFF. The CDR3, as DNA: TGTGCCAGCAGCTCCACCCCGACAGGGACTAATGAAAAACTGTTTTTT.

This clone showed up just once. This chain connects TRBV5-1 to TRBJ1-1; no definite D call. Germline CDR1 reads SGHRS; CDR2 reads YFSETQ. V was shortened by 2 bases and J by 7 bases, with 15 bases between the two germline ends. CDR3 length: 14 residues. DNA for the CDR3: TGCGCCAGCAGCTTAAATGTGGGGAGCGGTGAAGCTTTCTTT. Its protein product is CASSLNVGSGEAFF.

The table lists this clone with a few counts. Distinct nucleotide sequences in the sample also encode this CDR3. This rearrangement joins TRBV9 to TRBJ1-2, with D unresolved. From germline, CDR1 is SGDLS and CDR2 YYNGEE. CDR3 length equals 14 residues. V lost 2 bases and J 1 base, leaving 9 bases between the germline ends. CDR3 nucleotides: TGTGCCAGCAGCGTGGCGGGAATTAACTATGGCTACACCTTC. Translation: CASSVAGINYGYTF. Complete variable domain (other parts from reference TRBV9 and TRBJ1-2): DSGVTQTPKHLITATGQRVTLRCSPRSGDLSVYWYQQSLDQGLQFLIQYYNGEERAKGNILERFSAQQFPDLHSELNLSSLELGDSALYFCASSVAGINYGYTFGSGTRLTVV.

This sequence joins TRBV4-2 and TRBJ1-1, with D maybe TRBD1 (5 bases). CDR1 is LGHNA, CDR2 YNFKEQ, per germline. V lost 0 bases and J lost 1, with 15 bases in between. This CDR3 comprises 17 residues. CDR3 loop: CASSQESFDGANTEAFF. The DNA for the CDR3 is TGTGCCAGCAGCCAAGAGTCTTTCGATGGGGCGAACACTGAAGCTTTCTTT.

The V and J genes are TRBV25-1 and TRBJ1-3; D perhaps matches TRBD1 (5 bases). Trimming shortened V by 1 base and J by 0 bases, and 7 bases separated the two germline ends. The CDR3 contains 15 residues. Germline V lookup: CDR1 MGHDK, CDR2 SYGVNS. The CDR3 reads CASSEWGGSGNTIYF. In nucleotides, the CDR3 is TGTGCCAGCAGTGAATGGGGGGGCTCTGGAAACACCATATATTTT.

J is TRBJ2-2 and V is TRBV7-9, with 11 bases aligning to TRBD2. Germline values: CDR1 SEHNR, CDR2 FQNEAQ (reference sequence). The CDR3 sequence is 19 residues long. J gave up 3 bases and V 10 bases, and 19 bases lay outside the gene matches. As DNA, the CDR3 is TGTGCCACCCGGCCCTTACTTAGCGGGGGGGCCTATGACACCGGGGAGCTGTTTTTT. It is translated as CATRPLLSGGAYDTGELFF.